The 27 T cell receptor beta chains in this list originate from one sample, sequenced in a study of cytotoxic CD8 clonotypes in ibrutinib-treated CLL. TCRdb's copy holds only in-frame clones and misses some; the assay was immunoSEQ multiplex PCR. The profile shows about 140,000 clones, around 93% of them singletons. The input for sequencing was PBMCs, taken after 12 months of ibrutinib treatment. These receptors all stem from a human donor with chronic lymphocytic leukemia.

The genes are TRBV28 and TRBJ2-1; 7 bases map to TRBD2. Germline CDR1 is MDHEN and CDR2 is SYDVKM. There are 15 residues in the CDR3. The V segment lost 3 bases and the J segment 2 bases; nucleotides outside the gene matches: 4. CDR3 amino acids: CASSLAGVPYNEQFF. CDR3 DNA sequence: TGTGCCAGCAGTTTGGCGGGAGTCCCCTACAATGAGCAGTTCTTC.

The rearrangement uses TRBV30 and TRBJ2-1; TRBD1 is a possible D gene (5 bases). The germline V and J ends were trimmed by 5 bases and 0 bases, with 14 bases remaining between them. Looked up from germline, CDR1 is GTSNPN and CDR2 is SVGIG (reference sequence). The CDR3 runs to 15 residues. The CDR3 protein is CAWGIGASSYNEQFF. The CDR3, as DNA: TGTGCCTGGGGTATAGGGGCGAGCTCCTACAATGAGCAGTTCTTC.

The chain is built from TRBV16 and TRBJ2-5; TRBD2 agrees at 8 bases. With V trimmed by 3 bases and J by 5 bases, 8 bases remained unmatched. The germline CDR1 and CDR2 sequences are KGHSY and FQNENV. The CDR3 extends over 15 amino acids. The CDR3, as DNA: TGTGCCAGCAGCCAGATGGGACTAGACGCTGAGACCCAGTACTTC. It yields the protein CASSQMGLDAETQYF.

This sequence joins TRBV9 and TRBJ2-1; D gene ambiguous. Germline V lookup: CDR1 SGDLS, CDR2 YYNGEE. This CDR3 has 12 amino acids. Trimming took off 0 bases at V and 8 bases at J, with 6 bases between the two ends. The CDR3 coding sequence is TGTGCCAGCAGCGTAGGGGTAGATGAGCAGTTCTTC. This gives the protein CASSVGVDEQFF. The full variable domain, its missing parts supplied by reference TRBV9 and TRBJ2-1, is DSGVTQTPKHLITATGQRVTLRCSPRSGDLSVYWYQQSLDQGLQFLIQYYNGEERAKGNILERFSAQQFPDLHSELNLSSLELGDSALYFCASSVGVDEQFFGPGTRLTVL.

The rearrangement links TRBV4-3 to TRBJ2-7; 13 nucleotides match TRBD2. The ends lost 3 bases at V and 4 bases at J; junction bases unmatched: 15. From germline, CDR1 is LGHNA and CDR2 YSLEER. The CDR3 runs to 19 residues. CDR3 nucleotide sequence: TGCGCCAGCAGCCAGGAAAGAAAACTAGCGGGAGGGCCAGGGTACGAGCAGTACTTC. It specifies CASSQERKLAGGPGYEQYF.

The chain couples TRBV5-4 to TRBJ2-2; 9 bases map to TRBD1. J was trimmed by 3 bases and V by 4 bases; bases with no gene match: 10. This CDR3 has 17 residues. Germline CDR1 reads SGHNT; CDR2 reads YYREEE (reference sequence). CDR3 in DNA: TGTGCCAGCAGCAATCCTAAGACAGGGGGTTACACCGGGGAGCTGTTTTTT. Translating it yields CASSNPKTGGYTGELFF.

The rearrangement uses TRBV30 and TRBJ2-1; 10 bases map to TRBD2. The CDR3 loop spans 19 amino acids. The germline gives CDR1 GTSNPN, CDR2 SVGIG (reference sequence). With 0 bases clipped from V and 3 bases from J, the junction kept 14 bases outside the gene matches. CDR3 amino acids: CAWSVEARISGRVYNEQFF. The CDR3 coding sequence is TGTGCCTGGAGTGTAGAGGCCCGAATCAGCGGGAGGGTCTACAATGAGCAGTTCTTC.

This clone occurred a few times. The chain links TRBV7-3 to TRBJ1-1; D remains ambiguous. Trimming cost V 5 bases and J 3 bases, with 10 bases left between them. Germline CDR1 and CDR2: SGHTA and FQGTGA. There are 13 residues in the CDR3. CDR3 coding DNA: TGTGCCAGCAGCCCCCGGACGGACACTGAAGCTTTCTTT. Protein: CASSPRTDTEAFF.

This chain uses TRBV6-5 with TRBJ2-7; D may be TRBD1 or TRBD2 (5 bases each). The V end lost 6 bases, the J end lost 5 bases, and 14 bases lay between the germline ends. This CDR3 is 13 amino acids long. Germline V CDR1 and CDR2: MNHEY, SVGAGI. CDR3 sequence reads: CASSRDLGDEQYF. The CDR3 DNA follows: TGTGCCAGCAGCCGGGACCTCGGAGACGAGCAGTACTTC.

The V call is TRBV10-3, the J call TRBJ2-7; TRBD1 agrees at 8 bases. The germline V gene encodes CDR1 ENHRY and CDR2 SYGVKD. This CDR3 region has 15 residues. J lost 4 bases, V lost 10 bases, and 15 bases had no gene match. The CDR3 DNA follows: TGTGCCAGCCAAGAACAGGGGGAGCTCGGGTACGAGCAGTACTTC. Its translation: CASQEQGELGYEQYF.

The J gene is TRBJ2-3, the V gene TRBV9, with D possibly being TRBD2 (7 bases). V was shortened by 4 bases and J by 4 bases, with 19 bases between the two germline ends. The CDR3 contains 16 residues. In germline, CDR1 is SGDLS, CDR2 YYNGEE. The CDR3 loop is CASSSHPGGRSDTQYF. The CDR3 DNA reads TGTGCCAGCAGCTCCCACCCGGGGGGCCGGTCAGATACGCAGTATTTT.

The rearrangement joins TRBV5-1 to TRBJ1-5; the D gene is possibly TRBD1 (5 bases). Looked up from germline, CDR1 is SGHRS and CDR2 is YFSETQ. The CDR3 consists of 14 residues. V was shortened by 0 bases and J by 6 bases, with 10 bases between the two germline ends. CDR3 DNA sequence: TGCGCCAGCAGCTTGGAGGGAGGGGTTCAGCCCCAGCATTTT. Its translation is CASSLEGGVQPQHF.

This chain links TRBV19 with TRBJ2-6; no reliable D call. Trimming cost V 5 bases and J 2 bases, with 13 bases left between them. Germline CDR1 is LNHDA and CDR2 is SQIVND (reference sequence). The CDR3 sequence is 16 residues long. The CDR3 DNA is TGTGCCAGTAGTCCCCCCCTTAGAGCTGGGGCCAACGTCCTGACTTTC. Residues: CASSPPLRAGANVLTF.

This clone is a singleton in its sample. Relative to the germline gene, one junction end is altered; a read error may explain this. The rearrangement uses TRBV14 and TRBJ2-2; D gene ambiguous. This CDR3 has 15 amino acids. Per germline, CDR1 SGHDN and CDR2 FVKESK. CDR3 in amino acids: CASRQDNSPAGELFF. CDR3 nucleotide sequence: TGTGCCAGCAGACAAGATAACTCTCCGGCCGGGGAGCTGTTTTTT.

The CDR3 sequence: CASSPTGLLSTDTQYF. For the CDR3, the DNA is TGTGCCAGTAGTCCAACTGGCCTACTGAGCACAGATACGCAGTATTTT. This chain joins TRBV19 and TRBJ2-3; the D is unclear. The CDR3 is 16 amino acids. Germline CDR1 is LNHDA and CDR2 is SQIVND (reference sequence). Deletions cut 5 bases from V and 0 bases from J, with 15 bases between.

The chain uses TRBV7-9 and TRBJ1-2; a weak D match, TRBD1 (6 bases). Germline V gives CDR1 SEHNR, CDR2 FQNEAQ (reference sequence). Trimming removed 1 base from V and 3 bases from J, with 6 bases in between. The CDR3 has 13 amino acids. CDR3 sequence (DNA): TGTGCCAGCAGCTTAGGGACAGACTATGGCTACACCTTC. It is translated as CASSLGTDYGYTF.

This clone has only one observation. The chain couples TRBV5-1 to TRBJ2-5, with no clear D. The germline V gene encodes CDR1 SGHRS and CDR2 YFSETQ. The CDR3 totals 13 residues. Trimming removed 1 base from V and 2 bases from J, with 6 bases in between. CDR3 region: CASSLSIQETQYF. DNA of the CDR3: TGCGCCAGCAGCTTGTCCATTCAAGAGACCCAGTACTTC.

V gene TRBV6-6 combines with J gene TRBJ1-3, with no clear D. Trimming removed 5 bases from V and 6 bases from J, with 17 bases in between. The germline gives CDR1 MNHNY, CDR2 SVGAGI (reference sequence). The CDR3 consists of 15 residues. The CDR3 sequence: CASSRMIRGLNTIYF. Written as DNA, the CDR3 is TGTGCCAGCAGTCGGATGATCCGTGGGCTAAACACCATATATTTT.

The chain is built from TRBV11-2 and TRBJ2-1, with TRBD2 identical over 11 bases. The CDR3 totals 15 residues. The V and J ends lost 3 bases and 3 bases, in that order; junction bases with no gene match: 1. Germline CDR1 SGHAT, CDR2 FQNNGV. The CDR3 spells CASSLGLADYNEQFF. CDR3 DNA: TGTGCCAGCAGCTTGGGACTAGCGGACTACAATGAGCAGTTCTTC.

Here the CDR3 reads CASSGVPTDTQYF. CDR3 in DNA: TGTGCCAGCAGCGGTGTCCCCACAGATACGCAGTATTTT. V gene TRBV5-6 combines with J gene TRBJ2-3; D is ambiguous. This CDR3 is 13 amino acids long. Looked up from germline, CDR1 is SGHDT and CDR2 is YYEEEE. The ends were cut back, 4 bases at V and 2 bases at J, with 8 bases in the middle.

The chain links TRBV6-5 to TRBJ2-1; 8 bases match TRBD2. Unmatched junction bases numbered 7, after V lost 2 bases and J lost 4 bases. Germline CDR1 reads MNHEY; CDR2 reads SVGAGI. The CDR3 runs 16 residues. The CDR3 protein is CASSYDGTRPYNEQFF. The CDR3 DNA is TGTGCCAGCAGTTACGATGGGACTAGGCCGTACAATGAGCAGTTCTTC.

This chain links TRBV19 with TRBJ2-7; TRBD2 aligns across 10 bases. CDR3 length equals 16 residues. CDR1 and CDR2 from the germline V gene are LNHDA and SQIVND (reference sequence). The trim removed 6 bases at V and 4 bases at J, leaving 12 bases unmatched. CDR3 residues: CASSRNEASGGYEQYF. The CDR3 DNA follows: TGTGCCAGTAGCCGAAATGAGGCTAGCGGGGGTTACGAGCAGTACTTC.

The rearrangement uses TRBV28 and TRBJ2-1; 9 bases align to TRBD2. Looked up from germline, CDR1 is MDHEN and CDR2 is SYDVKM. This CDR3 is 14 amino acids long. Trimming at V came to 8 bases and at J to 6 bases, leaving 8 bases not matched to a gene. The DNA of the CDR3 is TGTGCCAGCTCCCTCCGCGGGAGGGTCAATGAGCAGTTCTTC. Translating gives CASSLRGRVNEQFF.

The chain joins TRBV7-3 to TRBJ2-1; no reliable D call. The germline V and J ends were trimmed by 5 bases and 0 bases, with 8 bases remaining between them. CDR3 length: 14 amino acids. CDR1 is SGHTA, CDR2 FQGTGA, per germline. CDR3 sequence (DNA): TGTGCCAGCAGCCCGGGCCCCTCCTACAATGAGCAGTTCTTC. Its translation is CASSPGPSYNEQFF.

The J gene is TRBJ1-2, the V gene TRBV5-1; 8 nucleotides line up with TRBD1. Germline CDR1 and CDR2: SGHRS and YFSETQ. After removal of 4 bases from V and 4 bases from J, the junction contained 9 bases not matched to a gene. The CDR3 loop spans 15 amino acids. The CDR3 here is CASSLIGTGPYGYTF. The DNA for the CDR3 is TGCGCCAGCAGCCTCATTGGGACAGGCCCCTATGGCTACACCTTC.

The CDR3 DNA reads as TGTGCCATCAGTATAGGGCAGAACACTGAAGCTTTCTTT. Residues: CAISIGQNTEAFF. The gene calls are TRBV10-3 and TRBJ1-1; D not certain. Germline CDR1 ENHRY, CDR2 SYGVKD. This CDR3 is 13 amino acids long. V was pared by 5 bases and J by 1 base, with 8 bases between.

The chain employs TRBV5-6 and TRBJ1-2; 7 bases match TRBD1. CDR3 length: 16 amino acids. The V segment lost 4 bases and the J segment 4 bases; nucleotides outside the gene matches: 13. Germline V lookup: CDR1 SGHDT, CDR2 YYEEEE. In DNA, the CDR3 is TGTGCCAGCAGCCGACTAATAGGACAGGCACTCTATGGCTACACCTTC. It encodes CASSRLIGQALYGYTF.